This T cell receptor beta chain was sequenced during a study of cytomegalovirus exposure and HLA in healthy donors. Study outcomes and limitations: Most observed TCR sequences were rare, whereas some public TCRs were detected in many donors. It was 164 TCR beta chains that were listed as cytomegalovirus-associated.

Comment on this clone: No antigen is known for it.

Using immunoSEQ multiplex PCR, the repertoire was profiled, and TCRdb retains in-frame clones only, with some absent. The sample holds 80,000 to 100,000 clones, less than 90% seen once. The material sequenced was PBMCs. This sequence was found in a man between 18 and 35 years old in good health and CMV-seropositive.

CDR3 coding DNA: TGTGCCAGCGGCCAGCCAGAGCGGGCCGAGCAGTACTTC. Its translation is CASGQPERAEQYF. The chain couples TRBV28 to TRBJ2-7, with D perhaps TRBD2 (6 bases). The V end was cut by 8 bases, the J end by 6 bases, with 17 bases between. This CDR3 spans 13 amino acids. Looked up from germline, CDR1 is MDHEN and CDR2 is SYDVKM.